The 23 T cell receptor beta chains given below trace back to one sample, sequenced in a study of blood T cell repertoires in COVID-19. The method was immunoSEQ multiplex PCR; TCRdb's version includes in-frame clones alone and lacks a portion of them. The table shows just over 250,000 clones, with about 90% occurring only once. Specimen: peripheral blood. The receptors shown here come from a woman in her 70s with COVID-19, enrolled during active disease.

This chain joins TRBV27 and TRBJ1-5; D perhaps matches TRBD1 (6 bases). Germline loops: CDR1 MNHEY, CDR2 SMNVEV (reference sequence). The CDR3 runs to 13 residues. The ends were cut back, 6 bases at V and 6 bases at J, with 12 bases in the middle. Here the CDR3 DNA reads TGTGCCAGCAGGAACAGGGTAACTCAGCCCCAGCATTTT. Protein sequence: CASRNRVTQPQHF.

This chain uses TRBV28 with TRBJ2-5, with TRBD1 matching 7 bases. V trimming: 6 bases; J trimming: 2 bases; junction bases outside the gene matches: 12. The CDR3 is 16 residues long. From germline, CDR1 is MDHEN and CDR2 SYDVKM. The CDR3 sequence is CASRPTGQWLQETQYF. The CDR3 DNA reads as TGTGCCAGCAGACCTACGGGACAGTGGCTACAAGAGACCCAGTACTTC.

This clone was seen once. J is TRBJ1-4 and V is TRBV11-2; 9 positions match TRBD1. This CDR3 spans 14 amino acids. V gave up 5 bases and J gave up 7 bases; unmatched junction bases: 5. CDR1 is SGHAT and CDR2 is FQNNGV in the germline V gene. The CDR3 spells CASSQTGGIEKLFF. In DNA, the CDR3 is TGTGCCAGCAGCCAGACAGGGGGGATTGAAAAACTGTTTTTT.

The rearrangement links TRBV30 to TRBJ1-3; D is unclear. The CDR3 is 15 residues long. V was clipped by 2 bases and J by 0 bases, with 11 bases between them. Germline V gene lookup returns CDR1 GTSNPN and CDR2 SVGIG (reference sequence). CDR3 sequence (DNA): TGTGCCTGGAGTACTCAGGTTCTCTCTGGAAACACCATATATTTT. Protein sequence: CAWSTQVLSGNTIYF.

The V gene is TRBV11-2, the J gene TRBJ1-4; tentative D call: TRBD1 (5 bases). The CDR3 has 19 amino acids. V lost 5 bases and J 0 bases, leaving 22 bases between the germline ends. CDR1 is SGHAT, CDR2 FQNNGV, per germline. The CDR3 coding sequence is TGTGCCAGCAGCCCCCGGCCCGTAGGGGTTACAGCAACTAATGAAAAACTGTTTTTT. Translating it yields CASSPRPVGVTATNEKLFF.

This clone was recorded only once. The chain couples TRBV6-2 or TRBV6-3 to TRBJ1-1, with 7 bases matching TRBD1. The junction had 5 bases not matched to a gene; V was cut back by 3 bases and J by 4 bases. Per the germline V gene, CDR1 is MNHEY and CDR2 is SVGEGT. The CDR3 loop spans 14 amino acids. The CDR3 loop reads CASSYIDRATEAFF. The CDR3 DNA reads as TGTGCCAGCAGTTATATCGACAGGGCCACTGAAGCTTTCTTT.

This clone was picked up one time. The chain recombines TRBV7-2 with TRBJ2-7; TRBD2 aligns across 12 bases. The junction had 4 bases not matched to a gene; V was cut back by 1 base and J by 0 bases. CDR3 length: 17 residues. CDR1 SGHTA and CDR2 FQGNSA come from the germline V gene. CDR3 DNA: TGTGCCAGCAGCTTAGTGGGGACTAGCGGGTCCTCCTACGAGCAGTACTTC. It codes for CASSLVGTSGSSYEQYF.

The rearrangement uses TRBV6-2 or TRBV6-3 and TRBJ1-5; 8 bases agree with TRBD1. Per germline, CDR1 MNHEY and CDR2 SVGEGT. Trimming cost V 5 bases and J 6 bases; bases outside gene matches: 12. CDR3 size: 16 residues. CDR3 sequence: CASSGGDRGFRQPQHF. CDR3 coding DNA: TGTGCCAGCAGTGGAGGAGACAGGGGCTTTCGTCAGCCCCAGCATTTT.

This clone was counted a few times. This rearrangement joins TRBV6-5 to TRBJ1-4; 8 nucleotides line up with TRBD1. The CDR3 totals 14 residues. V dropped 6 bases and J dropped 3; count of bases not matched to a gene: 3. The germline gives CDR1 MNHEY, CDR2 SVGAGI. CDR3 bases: TGTGCCAGCAGGAAGGACAGGGCTAATGAAAAACTGTTTTTT. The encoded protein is CASRKDRANEKLFF.

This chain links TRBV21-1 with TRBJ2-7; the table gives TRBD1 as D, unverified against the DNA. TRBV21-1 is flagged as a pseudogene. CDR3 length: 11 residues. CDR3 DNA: TGTGCCAACCAAGGGGCCTACGAGCAGTACTTC. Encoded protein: CANQGAYEQYF.

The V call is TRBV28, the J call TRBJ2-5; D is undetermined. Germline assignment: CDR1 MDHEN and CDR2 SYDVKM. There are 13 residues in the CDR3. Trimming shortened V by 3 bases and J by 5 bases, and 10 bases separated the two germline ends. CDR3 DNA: TGTGCCAGCAGTTTTGTGGGCCGGGAGACCCAGTACTTC. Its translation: CASSFVGRETQYF.

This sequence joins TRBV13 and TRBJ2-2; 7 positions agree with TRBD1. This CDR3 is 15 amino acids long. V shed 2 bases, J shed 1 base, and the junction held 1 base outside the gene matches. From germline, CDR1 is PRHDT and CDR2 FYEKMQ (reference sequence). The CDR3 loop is CASSLRTGNTGELFF. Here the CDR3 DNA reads TGTGCCAGCAGCTTAAGGACAGGGAACACCGGGGAGCTGTTTTTT.

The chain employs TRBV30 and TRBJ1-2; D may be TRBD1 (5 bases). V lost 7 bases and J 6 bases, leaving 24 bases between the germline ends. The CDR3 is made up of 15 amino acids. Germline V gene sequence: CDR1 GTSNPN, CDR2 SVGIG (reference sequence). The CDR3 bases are TGTGCCTACAACCAAGGACGGCTAGAAGGGGATGGCTACACCTTC. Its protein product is CAYNQGRLEGDGYTF.

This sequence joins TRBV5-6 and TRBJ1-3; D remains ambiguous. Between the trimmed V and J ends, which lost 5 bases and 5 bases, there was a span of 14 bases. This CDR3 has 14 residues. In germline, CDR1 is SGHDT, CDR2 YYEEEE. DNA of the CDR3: TGTGCCAGCAGTGCCATCAGTTCAAGAAACACCATATATTTT. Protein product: CASSAISSRNTIYF.

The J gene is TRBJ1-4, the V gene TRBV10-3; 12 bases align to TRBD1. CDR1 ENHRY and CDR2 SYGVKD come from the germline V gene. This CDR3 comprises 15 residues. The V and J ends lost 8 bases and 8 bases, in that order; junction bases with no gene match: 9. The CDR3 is CAISGTGGFQEKLFF. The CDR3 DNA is TGTGCCATCTCCGGGACAGGGGGCTTTCAGGAAAAACTGTTTTTT.

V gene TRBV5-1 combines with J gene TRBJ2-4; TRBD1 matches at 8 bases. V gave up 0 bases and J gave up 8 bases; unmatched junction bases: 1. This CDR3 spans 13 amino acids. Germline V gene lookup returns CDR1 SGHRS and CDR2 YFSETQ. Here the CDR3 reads CASSLAQGDIQYF. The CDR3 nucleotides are TGCGCCAGCAGCTTGGCACAGGGGGACATTCAGTACTTC.

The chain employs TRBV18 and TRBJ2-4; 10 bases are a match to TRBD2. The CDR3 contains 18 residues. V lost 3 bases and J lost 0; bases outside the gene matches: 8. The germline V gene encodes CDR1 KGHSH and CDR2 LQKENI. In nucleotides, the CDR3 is TGTGCCAGCTCACCCGGACTAGCGGCCCCACTAGCCAAAAACATTCAGTACTTC. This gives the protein CASSPGLAAPLAKNIQYF.

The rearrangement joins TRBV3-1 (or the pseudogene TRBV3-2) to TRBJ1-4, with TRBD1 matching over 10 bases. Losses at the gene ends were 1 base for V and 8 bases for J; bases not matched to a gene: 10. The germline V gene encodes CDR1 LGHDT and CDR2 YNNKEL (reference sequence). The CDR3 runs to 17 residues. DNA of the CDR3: TGTGCCAGCAGCCAAGCTGAAACCGGGACAGGGGTCGAAAAACTGTTTTTT. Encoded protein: CASSQAETGTGVEKLFF.

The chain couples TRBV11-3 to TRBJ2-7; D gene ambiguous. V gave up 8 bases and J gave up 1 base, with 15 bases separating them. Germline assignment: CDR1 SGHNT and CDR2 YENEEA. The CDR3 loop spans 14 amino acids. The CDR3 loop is CASSRVALSYEQYF. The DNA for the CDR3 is TGTGCCAGCTCGAGAGTAGCCCTTTCCTACGAGCAGTACTTC.

In DNA form, the CDR3 reads TGTGCCAGCAGCTCGCTCAAGACGGGGGAAACTGAAGCTTTCTTT. It encodes CASSSLKTGETEAFF. The chain carries TRBV6-5 and TRBJ1-1, with D possibly being TRBD1 (5 bases). The CDR3 is 15 residues long. The V and J ends lost 6 bases and 5 bases respectively, with 19 bases between them. Per the germline V gene, CDR1 is MNHEY and CDR2 is SVGAGI.

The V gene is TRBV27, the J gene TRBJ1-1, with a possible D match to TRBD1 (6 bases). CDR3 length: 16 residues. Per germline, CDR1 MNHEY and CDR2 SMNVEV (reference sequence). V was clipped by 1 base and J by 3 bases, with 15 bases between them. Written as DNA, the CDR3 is TGTGCCAGCAGTTTATTGCCCAGGCCAGGGGACACTGAAGCTTTCTTT. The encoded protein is CASSLLPRPGDTEAFF.

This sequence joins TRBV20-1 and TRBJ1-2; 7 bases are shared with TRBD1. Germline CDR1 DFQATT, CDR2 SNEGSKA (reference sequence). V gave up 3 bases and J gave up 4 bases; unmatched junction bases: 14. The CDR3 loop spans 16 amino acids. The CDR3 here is CSASRVSSGGSYGYTF. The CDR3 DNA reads TGCAGTGCTAGTCGCGTTTCGTCAGGGGGGTCCTATGGCTACACCTTC.

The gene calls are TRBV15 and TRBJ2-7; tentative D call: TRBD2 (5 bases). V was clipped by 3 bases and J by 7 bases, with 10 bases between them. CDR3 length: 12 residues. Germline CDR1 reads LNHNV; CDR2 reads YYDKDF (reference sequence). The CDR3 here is CATSSLKREQYF. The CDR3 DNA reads TGTGCCACCAGCAGTCTGAAGCGGGAGCAGTACTTC.